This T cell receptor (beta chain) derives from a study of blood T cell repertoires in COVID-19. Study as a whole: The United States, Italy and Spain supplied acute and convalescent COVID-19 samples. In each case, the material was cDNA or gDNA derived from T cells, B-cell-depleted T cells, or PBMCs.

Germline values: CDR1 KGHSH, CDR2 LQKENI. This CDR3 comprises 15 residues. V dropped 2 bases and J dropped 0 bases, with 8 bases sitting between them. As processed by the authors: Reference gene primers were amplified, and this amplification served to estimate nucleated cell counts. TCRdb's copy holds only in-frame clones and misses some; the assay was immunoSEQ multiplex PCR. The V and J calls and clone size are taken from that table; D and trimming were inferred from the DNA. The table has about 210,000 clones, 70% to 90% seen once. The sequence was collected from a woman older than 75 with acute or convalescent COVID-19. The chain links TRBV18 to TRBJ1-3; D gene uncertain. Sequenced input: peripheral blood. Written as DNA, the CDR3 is TGTGCCAGCTCACCAGCACAGCTCTCTGGAAACACCATATATTTT. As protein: CASSPAQLSGNTIYF.